Below are 24 T cell receptor beta chains sequenced from a single sample in a study of cytomegalovirus exposure and HLA in healthy donors. The study ran its PCR with 60 Vbeta and 13 Jbeta primers. The method was immunoSEQ multiplex PCR; TCRdb's version includes in-frame clones alone and lacks a portion of them. The sample holds 98,000 or so clones, around three quarters seen once. The sequencing input was PBMCs. These receptors were obtained from a man aged 55 to 70 in good health and CMV-seropositive.

The chain carries TRBV5-5 and TRBJ1-5; tentatively, D is TRBD1 (5 bases). Trimming took off 0 bases at V and 1 base at J, with 14 bases between the two ends. The CDR3 has 17 residues. The germline CDR1 and CDR2 sequences are SGHKS and YYEKEE (reference sequence). The CDR3 nucleotides read TGTGCCAGCAGCTTGGACGGGCGGGGGACGAGCAATCAGCCCCAGCATTTT. Protein product: CASSLDGRGTSNQPQHF.

The V and J genes are TRBV4-1 and TRBJ2-5, with TRBD1 matching 9 bases. Trimming cost V 1 base and J 3 bases; bases outside gene matches: 3. This CDR3 is built from 15 residues. Germline V gene sequence: CDR1 MGHRA, CDR2 YSYEKL. The CDR3 region has the DNA TGCGCCAGCAGCCAAGGGGACAGGGTGAAAGAGACCCAGTACTTC. Its protein product is CASSQGDRVKETQYF.

In this sample, this clone turned up a few times. V gene TRBV18 combines with J gene TRBJ2-4; 8 bases are a match to TRBD2. The germline CDR1 and CDR2 sequences are KGHSH and LQKENI. The J segment lost 7 bases and the V segment lost 6 bases, leaving 11 bases of the junction unmatched. This CDR3 is 15 amino acids long. Here the CDR3 reads CASSTPGGFGNIQYF. CDR3 bases: TGTGCCAGCTCTACCCCGGGGGGGTTTGGCAACATTCAGTACTTC.

The J gene is TRBJ2-4, the V gene TRBV30; 14 positions match TRBD2. V gave up 3 bases and J gave up 1 base; unmatched junction bases: 17. CDR3 length: 21 amino acids. Germline-derived CDR1 and CDR2 are GTSNPN and SVGIG (reference sequence). The CDR3 sequence is CAWSENLRTSGGWGAKNIQYF. CDR3 coding DNA: TGTGCCTGGAGCGAAAACCTCAGGACTAGCGGGGGGTGGGGGGCCAAAAACATTCAGTACTTC.

J is TRBJ2-3 and V is TRBV7-3; TRBD2 aligns across 13 bases. The CDR3 extends over 16 amino acids. J lost 6 bases, V lost 5 bases, and 8 bases had no gene match. CDR1 and CDR2 (germline): SGHTA, FQGTGA. The CDR3 coding sequence is TGTGCCAGCAGCCGTACTAGCGGGGGGGCCACGGATACGCAGTATTTT. It codes for CASSRTSGGATDTQYF.

The chain is built from TRBV28 and TRBJ2-5; 11 bases fit TRBD2. CDR1 and CDR2 (germline): MDHEN, SYDVKM. J gave up 3 bases and V 0 bases, and 3 bases lay outside the gene matches. This CDR3 region has 16 residues. For the CDR3, the DNA is TGTGCCAGCAGTTTATGGACTAGCGGGACTAAAGAGACCCAGTACTTC. Protein: CASSLWTSGTKETQYF.

The V and J genes are TRBV27 and TRBJ1-6; 11 bases are a match to TRBD1. With V trimmed by 7 bases and J by 10 bases, 6 bases remained unmatched. The CDR3 loop spans 14 amino acids. Germline-derived CDR1 and CDR2 are MNHEY and SMNVEV (reference sequence). The chain's CDR3 is CASTGQGAWSPLHF. The CDR3 coding sequence is TGTGCCAGCACCGGACAGGGGGCTTGGTCACCCCTCCACTTT.

The chain recombines TRBV6-1 with TRBJ2-5, with 8 bases fitting TRBD1. After removal of 3 bases from V and 7 bases from J, the junction contained 7 bases not matched to a gene. The germline CDR1 and CDR2 sequences are MNHNS and SASEGT. This CDR3 spans 14 amino acids. The CDR3 is CASSDPGQVRTQYF. CDR3 sequence (DNA): TGTGCCAGCAGTGACCCGGGACAGGTGAGGACCCAGTACTTC.

This chain connects TRBV7-8 to TRBJ1-5, with D possibly matching TRBD1 (6 bases). CDR3 length: 16 amino acids. V was shortened by 3 bases and J by 6 bases, with 18 bases between the two germline ends. Per the germline V gene, CDR1 is SGHVS and CDR2 is FQNEAQ. This CDR3 is CASSLQQGRGGQPQHF. The DNA of the CDR3 is TGTGCCAGCAGCTTGCAGCAGGGGAGGGGGGGTCAGCCCCAGCATTTT. Using reference TRBV7-8 and TRBJ1-5 for the parts outside the CDR3, the full variable domain is GAGVSQSPRYKVAKRGQDVALRCDPISGHVSLFWYQQALGQGPEFLTYFQNEAQLDKSGLPSDRFFAERPEGSVSTLKIQRTQQEDSAVYLCASSLQQGRGGQPQHFGDGTRLSIL.

Comment on this clone: Other nucleotide sequences in the sample specify the same CDR3. This chain links TRBV5-1 with TRBJ1-3; TRBD1 is a possible D gene (6 bases). The CDR3 covers 15 residues. The V and J ends lost 3 bases and 1 base respectively, with 11 bases between them. Per germline, CDR1 SGHRS and CDR2 YFSETQ. The CDR3 DNA follows: TGCGCCAGCAGCTGGGAAGGGGGTTCTGGAAACACCATATATTTT. This encodes CASSWEGGSGNTIYF.

This rearrangement joins TRBV5-5 to TRBJ1-4, with a tentative D call TRBD1 (5 bases). The CDR3 sequence is 17 residues long. The V and J ends lost 2 bases and 4 bases respectively, with 18 bases between them. Germline V CDR1 and CDR2: SGHKS, YYEKEE (reference sequence). This CDR3 reads CASSFSGFRGDNEKLFF. DNA for the CDR3: TGTGCCAGCAGCTTTTCCGGATTCCGGGGGGATAATGAAAAACTGTTTTTT.

The rearrangement uses TRBV19 and TRBJ1-5; 7 bases map to TRBD1. Germline CDR1 is LNHDA and CDR2 is SQIVND (reference sequence). The CDR3 loop spans 14 amino acids. The V gene end was trimmed by 5 bases and the J gene end by 3 bases; junction bases not matched to a gene: 4. The CDR3 region is CASSWDSFNQPQHF. Here the CDR3 DNA reads TGTGCCAGTAGTTGGGACAGTTTCAATCAGCCCCAGCATTTT.

The chain combines TRBV5-1 with TRBJ2-7; TRBD2 agrees at 8 bases. Trimming cost V 9 bases and J 4 bases; bases outside gene matches: 6. Germline CDR1 SGHRS, CDR2 YFSETQ. This CDR3 comprises 12 residues. CDR3 DNA sequence: TGCGCCACCTCGGGGGGGAGGTACGAGCAGTACTTC. It yields the protein CATSGGRYEQYF.

This clone occurred once. Sequence at one end of the junction differs from germline and may be a read error. The chain combines TRBV7-7 with TRBJ1-6; no clear D gene. This CDR3 region has 16 residues. Germline values: CDR1 SSHAT, CDR2 FNYEAQ (reference sequence). CDR3 in DNA: TGTGCTAGCAGCTTAGATTCCGGCAGGCCAGGTTCACCCCTCCACTTT. As protein: CASSLDSGRPGSPLHF.

The CDR3 here is CSVEGRGRNTEAFF. CDR3 coding DNA: TGCAGCGTAGAGGGCAGGGGGCGCAACACTGAAGCTTTCTTT. The chain is built from TRBV29-1 and TRBJ1-1; 8 bases align to TRBD1. The J segment lost 2 bases and the V segment lost 6 bases, leaving 8 bases of the junction unmatched. Germline lookup yields CDR1 SQVTM and CDR2 ANQGSEA. The CDR3 contains 14 residues.

This chain links TRBV2 with TRBJ2-7; 8 bases agree with TRBD2. The germline V gene encodes CDR1 SNHLY and CDR2 FYNNEI. The ends lost 7 bases at V and 0 bases at J; junction bases unmatched: 5. The CDR3 has 14 residues. The CDR3 here is CASKRGPNSYEQYF. DNA for the CDR3: TGTGCCAGCAAGCGGGGGCCCAACTCCTACGAGCAGTACTTC.

CDR3 region: CASSSGQGIQETQYF. The CDR3 region has the DNA TGCGCCAGCAGCTCGGGACAGGGCATCCAAGAGACCCAGTACTTC. V gene TRBV5-1 combines with J gene TRBJ2-5, with 9 bases that match TRBD1. After removal of 3 bases from V and 1 base from J, the junction contained 4 bases not matched to a gene. Germline assignment: CDR1 SGHRS and CDR2 YFSETQ. CDR3 length: 15 residues.

The V gene is TRBV10-3, the J gene TRBJ2-5; D might be TRBD1 (6 bases). V lost 11 bases, J lost 2 bases, and 24 bases lay in between. This CDR3 has 16 amino acids. Germline V lookup: CDR1 ENHRY, CDR2 SYGVKD. Here the CDR3 DNA reads TGTGCCCCTAAGGGGATGACCAGGGGATTACAAGAGACCCAGTACTTC. Amino acid sequence: CAPKGMTRGLQETQYF.

There are a few counts of this clone. V gene TRBV6-5 combines with J gene TRBJ2-7; tentative D call: TRBD1 (5 bases). Germline loops: CDR1 MNHEY, CDR2 SVGAGI. V lost 2 bases, J lost 3 bases, and 11 bases lay in between. The CDR3 has 14 amino acids. This CDR3 reads CASSYQHQGYEQYF. The CDR3 DNA is TGTGCCAGCAGTTACCAGCATCAGGGCTACGAGCAGTACTTC.

The count of this clone is one. The J gene is TRBJ2-3, the V gene TRBV7-3; D remains ambiguous. The germline V gene has CDR1 SGHTA and CDR2 FQGTGA. V gave up 5 bases and J gave up 6 bases, with 12 bases separating them. This CDR3 contains 13 residues. The CDR3: CASSHQVPDTQYF. DNA for the CDR3: TGTGCCAGCAGCCACCAGGTCCCCGATACGCAGTATTTT.

The V gene is TRBV14, the J gene TRBJ2-1, with TRBD2 matching over 7 bases. With V trimmed by 4 bases and J by 5 bases, 8 bases remained unmatched. Germline V gene data show CDR1 as SGHDN and CDR2 as FVKESK. The CDR3 loop spans 15 amino acids. The CDR3 nucleotides are TGTGCCAGCAGCCCTGGAGGACGGGGGGACAATGAGCAGTTCTTC. This encodes CASSPGGRGDNEQFF.

The chain combines TRBV7-9 with TRBJ1-2, with TRBD1 matching 9 bases. The CDR3 is 14 residues long. From germline, CDR1 is SEHNR and CDR2 FQNEAQ (reference sequence). With 5 bases clipped from V and 6 bases from J, the junction kept 7 bases outside the gene matches. The CDR3 DNA is TGTGCCAGCAGCCAAACAGGGGGCGGTGATGGCTACACCTTC. This encodes CASSQTGGGDGYTF.

The sample holds a few counts of this clone. The chain has TRBV5-5 and TRBJ2-1; TRBD2 matches 9 bases. V dropped 3 bases and J dropped 6; count of bases not matched to a gene: 10. Germline V gives CDR1 SGHKS, CDR2 YYEKEE (reference sequence). The CDR3 consists of 16 residues. CDR3 coding DNA: TGTGCCAGCAGCTCTAAGGGCGGGGGGGGGACCAATGAGCAGTTCTTC. Protein: CASSSKGGGGTNEQFF. The whole variable domain, remainder taken from reference TRBV5-5 and TRBJ2-1, is DAGVTQSPTHLIKTRGQQVTLRCSPISGHKSVSWYQQVLGQGPQFIFQYYEKEERGRGNFPDRFSARQFPNYSSELNVNALLLGDSALYLCASSSKGGGGTNEQFFGPGTRLTVL.

The genes are TRBV5-1 and TRBJ1-2; TRBD1 might be the D (5 bases). Between the trimmed V and J ends, which lost 0 bases and 4 bases, there was a span of 7 bases. Germline CDR1 SGHRS, CDR2 YFSETQ. This CDR3 has 13 amino acids. CDR3 amino acids: CASSLEGVYGYTF. The CDR3 nucleotides are TGCGCCAGCAGCTTGGAAGGGGTCTATGGCTACACCTTC.